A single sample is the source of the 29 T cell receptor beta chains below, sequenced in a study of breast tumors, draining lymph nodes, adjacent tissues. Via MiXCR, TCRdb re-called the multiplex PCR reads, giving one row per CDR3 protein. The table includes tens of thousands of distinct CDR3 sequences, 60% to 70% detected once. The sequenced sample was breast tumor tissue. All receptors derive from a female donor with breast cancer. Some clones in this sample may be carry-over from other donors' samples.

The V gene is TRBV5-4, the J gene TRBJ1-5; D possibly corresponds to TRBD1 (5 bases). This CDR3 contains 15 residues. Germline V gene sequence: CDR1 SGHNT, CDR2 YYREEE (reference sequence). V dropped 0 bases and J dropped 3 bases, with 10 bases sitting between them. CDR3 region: CASSLGGAYNQPQHF. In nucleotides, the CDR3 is TGTGCCAGCAGCTTGGGAGGGGCCTACAATCAGCCCCAGCATTTT.

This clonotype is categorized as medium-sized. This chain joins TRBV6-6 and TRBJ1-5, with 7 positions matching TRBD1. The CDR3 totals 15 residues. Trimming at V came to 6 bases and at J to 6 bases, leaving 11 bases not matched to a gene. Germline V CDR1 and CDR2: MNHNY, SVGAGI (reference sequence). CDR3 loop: CASSDPGQSAQPQHF. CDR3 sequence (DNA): TGTGCCAGCAGCGACCCGGGACAGTCGGCTCAGCCCCAGCATTTT.

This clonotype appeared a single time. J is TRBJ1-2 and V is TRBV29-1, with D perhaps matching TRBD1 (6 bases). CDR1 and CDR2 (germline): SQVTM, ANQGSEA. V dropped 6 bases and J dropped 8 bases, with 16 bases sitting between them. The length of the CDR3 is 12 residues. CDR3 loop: CSVPTTGHGYTF. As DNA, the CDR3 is TGCAGCGTACCCACGACAGGACACGGCTACACCTTC.

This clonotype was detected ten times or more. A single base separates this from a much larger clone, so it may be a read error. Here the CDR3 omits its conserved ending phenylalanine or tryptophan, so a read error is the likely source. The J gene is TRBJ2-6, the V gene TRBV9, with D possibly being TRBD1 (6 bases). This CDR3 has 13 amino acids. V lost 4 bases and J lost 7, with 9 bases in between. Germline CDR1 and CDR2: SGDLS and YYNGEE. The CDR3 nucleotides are TGTGCCAGCAGCACCGGGACAGCCAACGTCCTGACTTCC. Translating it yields CASSTGTANVLTS.

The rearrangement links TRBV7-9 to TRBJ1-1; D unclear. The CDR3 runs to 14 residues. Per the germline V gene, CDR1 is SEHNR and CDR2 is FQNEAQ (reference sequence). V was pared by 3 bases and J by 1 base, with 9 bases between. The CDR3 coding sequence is TGTGCCAGCAGCTTCGGCGGTGGGAACACTGAAGCTTTCTTT. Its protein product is CASSFGGGNTEAFF.

The CDR3 DNA sequence: TGTGCCAGTAGTATGATGGGGAACTATGGCTACACCTTC. This translates into CASSMMGNYGYTF. The chain joins TRBV19 to TRBJ1-2; the D is unclear. CDR3 length equals 13 residues. Germline values: CDR1 LNHDA, CDR2 SQIVND (reference sequence). Trimming cost V 3 bases and J 2 bases, with 7 bases left between them.

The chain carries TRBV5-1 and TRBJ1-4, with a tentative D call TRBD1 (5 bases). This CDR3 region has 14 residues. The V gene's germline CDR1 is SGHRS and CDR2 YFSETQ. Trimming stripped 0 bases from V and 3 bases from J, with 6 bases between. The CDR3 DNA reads TGCGCCAGCAGCTTGGGACAGTCTAATGAAAAACTGTTTTTT. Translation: CASSLGQSNEKLFF.

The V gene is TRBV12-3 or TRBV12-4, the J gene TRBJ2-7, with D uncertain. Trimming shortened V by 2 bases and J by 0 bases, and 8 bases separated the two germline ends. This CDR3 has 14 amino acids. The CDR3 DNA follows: TGTGCCAGCAGTTTATTGGAGAGCTCCTACGAGCAGTACTTC. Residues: CASSLLESSYEQYF.

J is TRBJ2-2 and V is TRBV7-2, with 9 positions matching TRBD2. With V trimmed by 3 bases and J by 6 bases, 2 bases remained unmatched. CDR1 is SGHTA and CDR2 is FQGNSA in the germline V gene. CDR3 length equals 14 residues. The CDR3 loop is CASSFSGGPGELFF. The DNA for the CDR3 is TGTGCCAGCAGCTTTAGCGGGGGACCCGGGGAGCTGTTTTTT.

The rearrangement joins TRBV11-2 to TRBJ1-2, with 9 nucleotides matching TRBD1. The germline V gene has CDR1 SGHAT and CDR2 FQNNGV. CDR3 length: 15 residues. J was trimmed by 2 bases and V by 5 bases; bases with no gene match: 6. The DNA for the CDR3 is TGTGCCAGCAGCGAAACAGGGGGCGCAAACTATGGCTACACCTTC. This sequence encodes CASSETGGANYGYTF.

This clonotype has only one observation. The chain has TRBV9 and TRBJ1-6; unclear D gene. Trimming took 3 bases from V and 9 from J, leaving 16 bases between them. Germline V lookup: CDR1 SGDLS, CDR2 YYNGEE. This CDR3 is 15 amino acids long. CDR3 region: CASSAEGQTSSPLHF. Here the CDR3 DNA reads TGTGCCAGCAGCGCCGAAGGGCAAACGAGTTCACCCCTCCACTTT. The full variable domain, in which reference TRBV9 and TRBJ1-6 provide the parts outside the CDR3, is DSGVTQTPKHLITATGQRVTLRCSPRSGDLSVYWYQQSLDQGLQFLIQYYNGEERAKGNILERFSAQQFPDLHSELNLSSLELGDSALYFCASSAEGQTSSPLHFGNGTRLTVT.

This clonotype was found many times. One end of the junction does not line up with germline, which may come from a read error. The CDR3 bases are TGTGCCAGCAGCCAAATAGCGGGGGGCTCCAACAATGAGCAGTTCTTC. It codes for CASSQIAGGSNNEQFF. The chain links TRBV14 to TRBJ2-1, with TRBD2 matching 10 bases. This CDR3 is 16 amino acids long. Germline V gene sequence: CDR1 SGHDN, CDR2 FVKESK.

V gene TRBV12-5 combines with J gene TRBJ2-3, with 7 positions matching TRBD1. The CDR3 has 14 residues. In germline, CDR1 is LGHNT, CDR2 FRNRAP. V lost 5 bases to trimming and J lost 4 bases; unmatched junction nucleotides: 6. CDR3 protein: CASGHRGEADTQYF. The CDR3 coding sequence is TGTGCTAGTGGTCACAGGGGTGAGGCAGATACGCAGTATTTT.

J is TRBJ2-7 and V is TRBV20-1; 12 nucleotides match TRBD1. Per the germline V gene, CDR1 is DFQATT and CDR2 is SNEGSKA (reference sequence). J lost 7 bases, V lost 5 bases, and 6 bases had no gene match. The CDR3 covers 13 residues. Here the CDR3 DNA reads TGCAGTGCTCCGGGACAGGGGGCGCGAGAGCAGTACTTC. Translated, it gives CSAPGQGAREQYF.

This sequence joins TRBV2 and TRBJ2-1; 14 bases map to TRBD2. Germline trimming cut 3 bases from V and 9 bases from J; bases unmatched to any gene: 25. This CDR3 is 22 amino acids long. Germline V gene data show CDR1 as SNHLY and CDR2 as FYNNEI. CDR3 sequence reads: CASSDRSERGTSGSGTSREQFF. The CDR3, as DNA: TGTGCCAGCAGTGATCGGTCAGAGAGAGGGACTAGCGGGAGTGGAACGTCACGTGAGCAGTTCTTC.

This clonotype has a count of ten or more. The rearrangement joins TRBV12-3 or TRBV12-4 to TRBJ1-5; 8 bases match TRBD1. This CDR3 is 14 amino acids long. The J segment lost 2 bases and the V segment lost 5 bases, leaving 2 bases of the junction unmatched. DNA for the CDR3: TGTGCCAGCAGTGCAGGGGGCGGCAATCAGCCCCAGCATTTT. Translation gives CASSAGGGNQPQHF.

CDR3 bases: TGCAGCGCAAATTACGGTGAGCAGTTCTTC. It specifies CSANYGEQFF. The chain has TRBV20-1 and TRBJ2-1; no reliable D call. In germline, CDR1 is DFQATT, CDR2 SNEGSKA (reference sequence). CDR3 length equals 10 residues.

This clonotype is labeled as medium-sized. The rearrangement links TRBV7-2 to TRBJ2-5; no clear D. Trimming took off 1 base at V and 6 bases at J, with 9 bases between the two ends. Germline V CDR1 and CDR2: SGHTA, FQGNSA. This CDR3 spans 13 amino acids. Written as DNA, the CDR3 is TGTGCCAGCAGCTTAGAGTCGCGACAGACCCAGTACTTC. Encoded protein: CASSLESRQTQYF. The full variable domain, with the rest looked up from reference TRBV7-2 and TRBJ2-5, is GAGVSQSPSNKVTEKGKDVELRCDPISGHTALYWYRQSLGQGLEFLIYFQGNSAPDKSGLPSDRFSAERTGGSVSTLTIQRTQQEDSAVYLCASSLESRQTQYFGPGTRLLVL.

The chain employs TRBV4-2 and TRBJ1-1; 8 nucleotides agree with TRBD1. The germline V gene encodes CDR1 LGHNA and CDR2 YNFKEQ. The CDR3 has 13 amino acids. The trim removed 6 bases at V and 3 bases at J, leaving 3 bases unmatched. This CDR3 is CASRQTGDTEAFF. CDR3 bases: TGTGCCAGCAGGCAGACAGGGGACACTGAAGCTTTCTTT.

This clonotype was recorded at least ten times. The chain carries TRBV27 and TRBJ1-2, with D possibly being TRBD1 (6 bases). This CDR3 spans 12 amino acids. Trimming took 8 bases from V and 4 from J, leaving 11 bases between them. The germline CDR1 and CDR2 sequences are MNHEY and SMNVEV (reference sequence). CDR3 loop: CASGGTTYGYTF. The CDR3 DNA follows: TGTGCCAGCGGAGGGACAACCTATGGCTACACCTTC.

The CDR3 spells CSAQPKGRSSGNTIYF. The CDR3 coding sequence is TGCAGTGCTCAACCGAAGGGCAGGAGCTCTGGAAACACCATATATTTT. The chain is built from TRBV20-1 and TRBJ1-3, with no clear D. Germline V gene lookup returns CDR1 DFQATT and CDR2 SNEGSKA (reference sequence). This CDR3 spans 16 amino acids. The V end lost 5 bases, the J end lost 0 bases, and 17 bases lay between the germline ends.

The chain's CDR3 is CASSLAAGGQYEQFF. In DNA form, the CDR3 reads TGTGCCAGCAGCTTAGCGGCGGGGGGGCAGTATGAGCAGTTCTTC. The genes are TRBV7-2 and TRBJ2-1, with 9 bases fitting TRBD2. Trimming took 0 bases from V and 8 from J; bases not matched to a gene: 5. Per germline, CDR1 SGHTA and CDR2 FQGNSA. This CDR3 contains 15 residues.

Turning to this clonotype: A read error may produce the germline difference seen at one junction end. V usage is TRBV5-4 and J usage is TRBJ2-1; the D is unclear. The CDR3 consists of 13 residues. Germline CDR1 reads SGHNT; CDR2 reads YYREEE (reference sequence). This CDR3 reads CASSSTPALEQFF. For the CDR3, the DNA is TGCGCCAGCAGCTCGACGCCGGCACTAGAGCAGTTCTTC. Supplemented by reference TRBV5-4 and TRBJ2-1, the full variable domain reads ETGVTQSPTHLIKTRGQQVTLRCSSQSGHNTVSWYQQALGQGPQFIFQYYREEENGRGNFPPRFSGLQFPNYSSELNVNALELDDSALYLCASSSTPALEQFFGPGTRLTVL.

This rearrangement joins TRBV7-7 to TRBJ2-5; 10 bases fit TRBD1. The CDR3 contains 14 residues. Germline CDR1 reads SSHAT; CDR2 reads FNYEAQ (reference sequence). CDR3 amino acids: CASVSGTGVETQYF. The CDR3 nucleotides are TGTGCTAGCGTATCCGGGACAGGGGTAGAGACCCAGTACTTC.

The CDR3, as DNA: TGTGCCACTACATGGGGACAGGGGGGATATGGCTACACCTTC. It yields the protein CATTWGQGGYGYTF. The chain links TRBV2 to TRBJ1-2, with 11 bases aligning to TRBD1. The germline CDR1 and CDR2 sequences are SNHLY and FYNNEI. J was trimmed by 5 bases and V by 10 bases; bases with no gene match: 9. The CDR3 extends over 14 amino acids.

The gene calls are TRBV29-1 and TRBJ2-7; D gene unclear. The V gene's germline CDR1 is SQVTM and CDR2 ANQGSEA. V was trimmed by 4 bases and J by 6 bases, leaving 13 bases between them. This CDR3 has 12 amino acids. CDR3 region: CSVAGALGEQYF. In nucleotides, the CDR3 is TGCAGCGTTGCCGGAGCCCTGGGCGAGCAGTACTTC.

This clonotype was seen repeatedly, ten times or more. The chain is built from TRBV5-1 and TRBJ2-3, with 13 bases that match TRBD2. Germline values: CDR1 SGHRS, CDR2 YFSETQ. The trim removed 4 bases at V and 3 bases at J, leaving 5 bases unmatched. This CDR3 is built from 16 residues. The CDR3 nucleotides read TGCGCCAGCAGCCTAAGGACTAGCGGGGGAACAGATACGCAGTATTTT. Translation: CASSLRTSGGTDTQYF.

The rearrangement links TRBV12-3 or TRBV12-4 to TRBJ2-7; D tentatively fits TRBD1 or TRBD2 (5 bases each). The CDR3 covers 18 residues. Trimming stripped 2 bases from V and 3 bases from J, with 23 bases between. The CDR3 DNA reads TGTGCCAGCAGTTTATTACTTACGGCGGGTCAGGGAAACTACGAGCAGTACTTC. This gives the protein CASSLLLTAGQGNYEQYF.

CDR3 protein: CSARDGSRVNPYEQYF. In DNA form, the CDR3 reads TGCAGTGCTAGAGATGGTTCGCGGGTGAATCCCTACGAGCAGTACTTC. V and J are TRBV29-1 and TRBJ2-7; perhaps TRBD2 as D (5 bases). In germline, CDR1 is SQVTM, CDR2 ANQGSEA. The CDR3 is made up of 16 amino acids.